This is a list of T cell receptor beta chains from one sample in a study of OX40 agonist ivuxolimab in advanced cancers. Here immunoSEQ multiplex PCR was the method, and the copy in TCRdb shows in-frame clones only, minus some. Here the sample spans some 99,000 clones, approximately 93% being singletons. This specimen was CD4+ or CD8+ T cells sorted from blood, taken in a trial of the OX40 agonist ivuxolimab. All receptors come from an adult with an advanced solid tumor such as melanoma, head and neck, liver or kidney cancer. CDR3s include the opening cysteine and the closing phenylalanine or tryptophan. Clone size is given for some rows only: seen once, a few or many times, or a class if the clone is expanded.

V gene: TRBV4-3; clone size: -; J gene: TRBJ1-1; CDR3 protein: CASSQEGGRDRGTEAFF
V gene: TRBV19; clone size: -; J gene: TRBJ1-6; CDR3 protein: CASSLGRQGATYNSPLHF
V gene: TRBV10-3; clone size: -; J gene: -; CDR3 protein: CAISESRYEQYF
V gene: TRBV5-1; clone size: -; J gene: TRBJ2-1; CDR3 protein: CASSTGLAGPNNEQFF
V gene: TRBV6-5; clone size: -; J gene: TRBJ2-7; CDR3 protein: CASSPAGGSYEQYF
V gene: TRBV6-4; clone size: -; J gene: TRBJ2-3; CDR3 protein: CASSDTQRGTDTQYF
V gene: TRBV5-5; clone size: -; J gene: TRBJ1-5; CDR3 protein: CASSLDGSNQPQHF
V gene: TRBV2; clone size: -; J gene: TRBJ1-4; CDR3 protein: CAGKLHGEKLFF
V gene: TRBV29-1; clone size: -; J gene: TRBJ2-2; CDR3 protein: CSVEGLADGELFF
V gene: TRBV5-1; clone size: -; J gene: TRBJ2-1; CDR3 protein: CASSWRGGYNEQFF
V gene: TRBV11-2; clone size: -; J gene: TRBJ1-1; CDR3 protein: CASSGPSWGITEAFF
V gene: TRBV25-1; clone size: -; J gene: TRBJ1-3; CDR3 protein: CASSDRRSGRTHNTIYF
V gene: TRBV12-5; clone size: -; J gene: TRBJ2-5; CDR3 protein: CASGSRDNQETQYF
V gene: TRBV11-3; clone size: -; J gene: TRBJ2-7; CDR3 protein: CASSVGGQTPYEQYF
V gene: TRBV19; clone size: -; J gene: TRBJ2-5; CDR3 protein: CASSTQGRETQYF
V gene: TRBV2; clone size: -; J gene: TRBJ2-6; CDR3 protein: CASRSTGGPGANVLTF
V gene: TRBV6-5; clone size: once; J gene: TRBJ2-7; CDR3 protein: CASSSGTKRREQYF
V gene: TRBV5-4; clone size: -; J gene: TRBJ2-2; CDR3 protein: CASSLDPGGQGGELFF
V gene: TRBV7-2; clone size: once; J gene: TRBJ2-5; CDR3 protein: CASSLVGETQYF
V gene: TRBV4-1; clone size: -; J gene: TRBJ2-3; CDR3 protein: CASSQGAAAGGRTDTQYF
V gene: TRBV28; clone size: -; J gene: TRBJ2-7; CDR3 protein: CASSLLDRAREQYF
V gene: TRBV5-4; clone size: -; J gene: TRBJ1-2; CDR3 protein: CASSTTLVGDYGYTF
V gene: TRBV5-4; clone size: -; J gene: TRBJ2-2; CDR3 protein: CASSFGQGANTGELFF
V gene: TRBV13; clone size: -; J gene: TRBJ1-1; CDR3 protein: CASSPLTPGRNTEAFF
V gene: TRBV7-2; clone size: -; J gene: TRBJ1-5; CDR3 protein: CASSKDTSNQPQHF
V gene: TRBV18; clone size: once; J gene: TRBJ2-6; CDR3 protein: CASSPLVTAHVLTF
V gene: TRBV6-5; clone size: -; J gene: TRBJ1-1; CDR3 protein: CASSYSAGQGSAFF
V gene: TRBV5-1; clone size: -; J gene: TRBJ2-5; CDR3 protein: CASKNQGGVETQYF
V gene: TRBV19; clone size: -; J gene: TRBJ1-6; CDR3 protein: CASSRRGEHNSPLHF
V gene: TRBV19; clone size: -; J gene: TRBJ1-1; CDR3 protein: CASSPPTGVNTEAFF
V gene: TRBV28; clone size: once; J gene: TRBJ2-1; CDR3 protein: CASSFGGSYNEQFF
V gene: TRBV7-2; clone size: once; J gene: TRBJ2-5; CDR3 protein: CASSFFGGRETQYF
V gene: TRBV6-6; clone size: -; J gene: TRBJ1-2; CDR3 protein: CASSLMGPSTF